The rows below give T cell receptor beta chains drawn from one sample of a study of shared clonotypes between healthy human individuals. Profiled with immunoSEQ multiplex PCR; TCRdb holds only in-frame clones, not every one. This table holds about 1 million clones, around four fifths found once. Sequencing used memory CD4+ T cells sorted from blood. The receptors were sampled from a man aged 18 to 35 in good health. CDR3s include the opening cysteine and the closing phenylalanine or tryptophan. A D gene is named only where the DNA matches it firmly. The size of a clone is reported for some rows only, either as once, few or many, or as a class for expanded clones.

cdr3_length | j_call | d_call | clone_size | v_call | cdr3_aa | cdr3_nt
15 | TRBJ2-3 | NA | NA | TRBV13 | CASSFRETSTDTQYF | TGTGCCAGCAGCTTCCGGGAAACTAGCACAGATACGCAGTATTTT
14 | TRBJ2-7 | NA | NA | TRBV27 | CASRPPGPTYEQYF | TGTGCCAGCAGGCCCCCCGGGCCGACCTACGAGCAGTACTTC
14 | TRBJ2-3 | NA | NA | TRBV5-1 | CASSLKVVPDTQYF | TGCGCCAGCAGCTTGAAGGTAGTTCCAGATACGCAGTATTTT
15 | TRBJ2-3 | TRBD2 | NA | TRBV4-1 | CASSQVFTSADTQYF | TGCGCCAGCAGCCAAGTATTTACTAGCGCAGATACGCAGTATTTT
15 | TRBJ1-2 | TRBD1 | NA | TRBV7-9 | CASSLGGQGDRGYTF | TGTGCCAGCAGCCTGGGAGGACAGGGGGATCGTGGCTACACCTTC
14 | TRBJ2-7 | NA | NA | TRBV28 | CASSLPRTYYEQYF | TGTGCCAGCAGTTTACCTCGGACCTATTACGAGCAGTACTTC
16 | TRBJ2-3 | TRBD1 | NA | TRBV5-1 | CASTKEAGGRTDTQYF | TGCGCCAGCACTAAGGAGGCAGGGGGCCGCACAGATACGCAGTATTTT
14 | TRBJ1-2 | TRBD1 | NA | TRBV7-2 | CASSYRDRGYGYTF | TGTGCCAGCAGCTACCGGGACAGGGGCTATGGCTACACCTTC
17 | TRBJ2-5 | TRBD1 | NA | TRBV7-2 | CASSLGDRALSGETQYF | TGTGCCAGCAGCTTAGGTGACAGGGCACTGTCGGGAGAGACCCAGTACTTC
14 | TRBJ2-7 | NA | NA | TRBV10-1 | CASSERGGPYEQYF | TGCGCCAGCAGTGAGCGGGGAGGTCCCTACGAGCAGTACTTC
15 | TRBJ1-5 | TRBD1 | NA | TRBV7-8 | CASSSQGLDNQPQHF | TGTGCCAGCAGCTCACAGGGGTTAGACAATCAGCCCCAGCATTTT
18 | TRBJ2-7 | NA | NA | TRBV18 | CASSPLDPGVYGSYEQYF | TGTGCCAGCTCACCACTCGACCCCGGGGTCTACGGCTCCTACGAGCAGTACTTC
18 | TRBJ2-1 | TRBD2 | NA | TRBV19 | CASSIPVASGRSGDEQFF | TGTGCCAGTAGTATCCCCGTCGCTAGCGGGAGGAGTGGTGATGAGCAGTTCTTC
15 | TRBJ2-1 | TRBD2 | NA | TRBV4-3 | CASSPLAGAVYEQFF | TGCGCCAGCAGCCCTTTGGCGGGAGCCGTCTATGAGCAGTTCTTC
14 | TRBJ2-7 | TRBD1 | NA | TRBV27 | CASSRTGVLYEQYF | TGTGCCAGCAGTCGTACAGGGGTACTCTACGAGCAGTACTTC
15 | TRBJ1-6 | NA | NA | TRBV19 | CASSIRQAANSPLHF | TGTGCCAGTAGTATACGACAGGCGGCCAATTCACCCCTCCACTTT
16 | TRBJ2-3 | TRBD2 | NA | TRBV5-1 | CASSGGLAGRTDTQYF | TGCGCCAGCAGCGGGGGACTAGCGGGGCGCACAGATACGCAGTATTTT
16 | TRBJ2-3 | NA | NA | TRBV10-3 | CAISESAGRSTDTQYF | TGTGCCATCAGTGAGTCCGCAGGGCGAAGCACAGATACGCAGTATTTT
11 | TRBJ1-3 | NA | NA | TRBV6-6 | CASSVGNTIYF | TGTGCCAGCAGTGTTGGAAACACCATATATTTT
14 | TRBJ1-3 | NA | NA | TRBV11-2 | CASSFGQKGNTIYF | TGTGCCAGCAGCTTCGGACAGAAGGGAAACACCATATATTTT
13 | TRBJ1-1 | NA | NA | TRBV6-5 | CASSMTGNTEAFF | TGTGCCAGCAGCATGACAGGGAACACTGAAGCTTTCTTT
14 | TRBJ1-4 | TRBD1 | NA | TRBV28 | CASMTEGANEKLFF | TGTGCCAGCATGACGGAGGGGGCGAATGAAAAACTGTTTTTT
15 | TRBJ1-4 | NA | NA | TRBV28 | CASGRRQLNNEKLFF | TGTGCCAGCGGGCGAAGGCAGCTTAACAATGAAAAACTGTTTTTT
14 | TRBJ2-5 | NA | NA | TRBV11-3 | CASSLNALEETQYF | TGTGCCAGCAGCTTAAACGCGCTGGAGGAGACCCAGTACTTC
14 | TRBJ1-2 | TRBD1 | NA | TRBV5-8 | CASSFGTGTGGYTF | TGTGCCAGCAGCTTCGGGACAGGGACGGGTGGCTACACCTTC
14 | TRBJ2-7 | TRBD1 | NA | TRBV28 | CASSVGQSYYEQYF | TGTGCCAGCAGCGTGGGACAGAGTTACTACGAGCAGTACTTC
15 | TRBJ1-1 | NA | few | TRBV4-2 | CASSQEAGVNTEAFF | TGTGCCAGCAGCCAAGAGGCAGGGGTGAACACTGAAGCTTTCTTT
15 | TRBJ1-2 | TRBD1 | NA | TRBV19 | CASSTRTGRVDGYTF | TGTGCCAGTAGTACGCGGACAGGGAGGGTCGATGGCTACACCTTC
17 | TRBJ2-4 | NA | few | TRBV30 | CAWSVLGTLVSKNIQYF | TGTGCCTGGAGTGTATTGGGGACACTCGTCAGCAAAAACATTCAGTACTTC
12 | TRBJ2-7 | NA | once | TRBV11-2 | CASSRGGYEQYF | TGTGCCAGCAGCCGAGGGGGTTACGAGCAGTACTTC
12 | TRBJ2-1 | TRBD2 | NA | TRBV19 | CASISGRNEQFF | TGTGCCAGTATTAGCGGGAGGAATGAGCAGTTCTTC
14 | TRBJ2-7 | NA | NA | TRBV6-5 | CASSSPRSPGEQYF | TGTGCCAGCAGTAGCCCTCGGAGTCCGGGAGAGCAGTACTTC
17 | TRBJ2-6 | NA | once | TRBV5-1 | CASSLGTASSGANVLTF | TGCGCCAGCAGCTTGGGGACAGCTTCCTCTGGGGCCAACGTCCTGACTTTC
13 | TRBJ1-4 | NA | NA | TRBV2 | CASSRGGDEKLFF | TGTGCCAGCAGTAGGGGGGGAGATGAAAAACTGTTTTTT
12 | TRBJ2-1 | NA | NA | TRBV4-3 | CASSLRGNEQFF | TGCGCCAGCAGCCTCAGGGGAAATGAGCAGTTCTTC
14 | TRBJ1-1 | TRBD1 | NA | TRBV5-1 | CASRATGSNTEAFF | TGCGCCAGCAGGGCGACAGGGAGTAACACTGAAGCTTTCTTT
16 | TRBJ1-2 | TRBD1 | NA | TRBV7-2 | CASSPTGIQGARGYTF | TGTGCCAGCAGCCCGACCGGTATACAGGGGGCACGAGGCTACACCTTC
15 | TRBJ2-1 | NA | once | TRBV5-4 | CASSWGRGSNNEQFF | TGTGCCAGCAGCTGGGGTAGGGGTTCCAACAATGAGCAGTTCTTC
16 | TRBJ2-7 | TRBD2 | NA | TRBV9 | CASSPGTSGISYEQYF | TGTGCCAGCAGCCCCGGGACTAGCGGGATCTCCTACGAGCAGTACTTC
15 | TRBJ2-5 | NA | NA | TRBV30 | CAWSRSTGSQETQYF | TGTGCCTGGAGCCGTTCGACAGGTTCCCAAGAGACCCAGTACTTC
16 | TRBJ2-4 | TRBD1 | once | TRBV6-1 | CASSGGQGRSKNIQYF | TGTGCCAGCAGTGGGGGACAGGGGAGATCCAAAAACATTCAGTACTTC
14 | TRBJ2-5 | NA | once | TRBV5-1 | CASSLDARVETQYF | TGCGCCAGCAGCTTGGATGCCAGGGTAGAGACCCAGTACTTC
16 | TRBJ1-2 | NA | NA | TRBV28 | CASSPPGLQGNYGYTF | TGTGCCAGCAGTCCCCCCGGGCTACAGGGAAACTATGGCTACACCTTC
14 | TRBJ2-3 | NA | NA | TRBV30 | CAFNKDTGTDTQYF | TGTGCCTTTAATAAGGACACGGGCACAGATACGCAGTATTTT
15 | TRBJ2-5 | TRBD2 | NA | TRBV6-1 | CASSEGLAWGQTQYF | TGTGCCAGCAGTGAAGGACTAGCGTGGGGGCAGACCCAGTACTTC
17 | TRBJ1-6 | NA | NA | TRBV5-6 | CASSRRLDSSYNSPLHF | TGTGCCAGCAGCCGACGGTTGGATAGCTCCTATAATTCACCCCTCCACTTT